This T cell receptor beta chain was observed in a study of CD8+ T cells in alopecia areata. Reverse transcribed after extraction, RNA yielded cDNA as the sequencing template. The protocol was immunoSEQ multiplex PCR, while the TCRdb copy is restricted to in-frame clones and leaves out a portion. The repertoire includes under 200,000 clones, just over 65% of them detected once, and about 0.94% sits in the top ten. Study-level points and caveats: Many expanded lesional clones stayed in scalp and blood while on tofacitinib.

On this clone itself: As yet, its antigen is unknown.

CDR3 length: 16 amino acids. Trimming cost V 0 bases and J 2 bases, with 17 bases left between them. CDR1 GTSNPN and CDR2 SVGIG come from the germline V gene (reference sequence). Treatment here: oral pan-JAK inhibitor, 5-10 mg twice daily. Specimen: CD4+ T cells sorted from blood, collected at week 4, from a patient treated with tofacitinib. The clonotype was recovered from a human donor with alopecia areata. This rearrangement joins TRBV30 to TRBJ2-7; D gene ambiguous. This CDR3 is CAWSVGHRGSAYEQYF. The CDR3 bases are TGTGCCTGGAGTGTAGGTCATCGAGGATCGGCCTACGAGCAGTACTTC.